Presented here are 7 T cell receptor beta chains from one specimen sequenced in a study of breast tumors, draining lymph nodes, adjacent tissues. From the multiplex PCR reads, TCRdb called clonotypes with MiXCR, one entry per CDR3 protein. The sample lists 170,000 or so distinct CDR3 sequences; roughly 30% were seen once. The lymph nodes were axillary draining lymph nodes from breast cancer patients. Sequencing input: axillary lymph node tissue. These receptors all stem from a female donor with breast cancer. Some clones in this sample may be carry-over from other donors' samples.

With respect to this clonotype: Given a much more abundant clone one base away, this may be a read error. V and J are TRBV6-1 and TRBJ2-7; the match to TRBD1 covers 12 bases. Germline CDR1 and CDR2: MNHNS and SASEGT. The CDR3 runs to 14 residues. V lost 5 bases, J lost 6 bases, and 5 bases stayed unmatched. The CDR3 spells CASSQGTGGAEQYF. CDR3 nucleotides: TGTGCCAGCAGTCAAGGGACAGGGGGCGCCGAGCAGTACTTC.

This clonotype was seen at least ten times. This chain connects TRBV4-2 to TRBJ2-5, with D uncertain. This CDR3 spans 17 amino acids. The germline gives CDR1 LGHNA, CDR2 YNFKEQ. Trimming shortened V by 1 base and J by 0 bases, and 15 bases separated the two germline ends. The CDR3 DNA sequence: TGTGCCAGCAGCCAAGGTTCTCAAACGACGAACCAAGAGACCCAGTACTTC. Translating gives CASSQGSQTTNQETQYF.

This clonotype was counted many times. The chain links TRBV12-3 or TRBV12-4 to TRBJ1-1, with D possibly matching TRBD1 (5 bases). The length of the CDR3 is 13 residues. Trimming cost V 2 bases and J 4 bases, with 8 bases left between them. CDR3 DNA: TGTGCCAGCAGTTTACGGGGGGGCACTGAAGCTTTCTTT. Residues: CASSLRGGTEAFF.

The chain employs TRBV5-1 and TRBJ2-2; no definite D call. The V end lost 7 bases, the J end lost 7 bases, and 11 bases lay between the germline ends. CDR1 is SGHRS and CDR2 is YFSETQ in the germline V gene. There are 12 residues in the CDR3. In nucleotides, the CDR3 is TGCGCCAGCGGGGTGGCTAGCGGGGAGCTGTTTTTT. Its protein is CASGVASGELFF.

The chain couples TRBV5-1 to TRBJ2-5, with D perhaps assigned TRBD1 or TRBD2 (5 bases each). The CDR3 covers 17 residues. Germline V gene sequence: CDR1 SGHRS, CDR2 YFSETQ. Trimming cost V 0 bases and J 5 bases, with 20 bases left between them. Here the CDR3 reads CASSLAYRDPGRETQYF. The CDR3 region has the DNA TGCGCCAGCAGCTTGGCATACCGGGACCCCGGCCGGGAGACCCAGTACTTC.

About this clonotype itself: Compared with germline, one end of the junction differs, possibly owing to a read error. This chain uses TRBV29-1 with TRBJ2-3; TRBD2 matches at 12 bases. CDR3 length: 16 amino acids. Germline CDR1 and CDR2: SQVTM and ANQGSEA. Here the CDR3 DNA reads TGCAGCGTTCCTAGCGGGAGGGATGCTAGCACAGATACGCTGCATTTT. Its protein product is CSVPSGRDASTDTLHF.

The rearrangement joins TRBV7-2 to TRBJ1-4; D might be TRBD1 (6 bases). The CDR3 runs to 15 residues. CDR1 is SGHTA, CDR2 FQGNSA, per germline. Trimming stripped 3 bases from V and 7 bases from J, with 15 bases between. CDR3 protein: CASSFPGDIGEKLFF. CDR3 nucleotides: TGTGCCAGCAGCTTTCCGGGGGACATTGGTGAAAAACTGTTTTTT.